This TCR beta chain appears in the sequencing data of a study of OX40 agonist ivuxolimab in advanced cancers. At the level of the whole study: Ivuxolimab was a fully human IgG2 agonistic monoclonal antibody targeting the costimulatory receptor OX40 (CD134). Intravenous ivuxolimab was administered to patients every 2 weeks at six dose levels: 0.01, 0.1, 0.3, 1.5, 3 and 10 mg/kg. Of the approximately 50 dose-escalation patients, hepatocellular carcinoma was present in about 20, melanoma in approximately 15, renal cell carcinoma in 9 and head and neck cancer in 9. In the dose-escalation cohort, around four fifths of patients were male, and the mean age was 60 years with a range of roughly 20 to 85. Patients were allowed to have had prior anti-PD-1, anti-PD-L1 or anti-CTLA-4 therapy, and approximately 37% of the dose-escalation patients had been treated with checkpoint inhibitors. Partial responses were achieved by three dose-escalation patients, of whom one had hepatocellular carcinoma and two had cutaneous melanoma. Peripheral TCRbeta sequencing was intended to test whether TCR sequence diversity was altered and clonal T-cell expansion was caused by ivuxolimab. The paper describes the monotherapy dose-escalation part (N ≈ 49 patients) of the phase I trial of ivuxolimab.

The research as a whole found: Low levels of normalized T-cell clonal expansion were also seen in some patients who did not respond. Which antigens the clonally expanded peripheral T cells were specific for was not determined. After ivuxolimab, CD8+ T cells had more expanded clones than CD4+ T cells on average. Clonal expansion of both CD4+ and CD8+ blood T cells was observed from baseline to week 6 at doses 0.1 to 3.0 mg/kg. Partial responders in the 0.1-3.0 mg/kg groups had among the lowest normalized peripheral clonal expansion, especially among CD8+ T cells.

Of note for this clone: No antigen is known for it. No base quality information exists; no much larger clone differs at one position.

Patients with autoimmune disease history or receiving systemic immunosuppression were excluded from the trial. Peripheral blood for TCR sequencing was collected from all dose cohorts at baseline, on cycle 4 day 1, and on cycle 7 day 1. Samples were obtained from an open-label, multicenter, first-in-human phase I dose-escalation trial of ivuxolimab. Adults with locally advanced or metastatic melanoma, renal cell carcinoma, hepatocellular carcinoma or head and neck squamous cell carcinoma were enrolled in the trial. CD4+ and CD8+ T cells were sorted separately from peripheral blood before TCR sequencing. CDR3 length: 14 amino acids, cysteine to phenylalanine. Only the CDR3 portion is preserved as DNA: 42 bases, with reading frame beginning at the first base. Trimming at the junction amounts to 2 bases on V and 1 base on J, and the germline ends lie 9 bases apart. Reading the germline V gene gives CDR1 SGHRS and CDR2 YFSETQ.

Genomic DNA was extracted from sorted cells for sequencing of the TCRbeta CDR3 region. The immunoSEQ Assay was used for sequencing of TCRbeta CDR3 regions. The table was pulled from immuneACCESS by TCRdb, which kept in-frame rearrangements only. Such tables lose some clones; where checked, under half of the loss comes from unresolved V genes, and the rest has no known cause. The sample has tens of thousands of clones on record, 89% of them singletons. The biggest ten clones account for about 0.3% of the sample. The receptor was derived from an adult with an advanced solid tumor such as melanoma, head and neck, liver or kidney cancer. The chain couples TRBV5-1 to TRBJ2-5; confidence is insufficient to name the D gene. The specimen was CD4+ or CD8+ T cells sorted from blood, collected in a trial of the OX40 agonist ivuxolimab. The DNA sequence is given as TGCGCCAGCAGCTTCGCGCCACCCCAAGAGACCCAGTACTTC. Its protein product is CASSFAPPQETQYF. With the rest looked up from the reference TRBV5-1 and TRBJ2-5 genes rather than sequenced, the full variable domain is KAGVTQTPRYLIKTRGQQVTLSCSPISGHRSVSWYQQTPGQGLQFLFEYFSETQRNKGNFPGRFSGRQFSNSRSEMNVSTLELGDSALYLCASSFAPPQETQYFGPGTRLLVL.